This T cell receptor beta chain was observed in a study of identical twins. MiXCR, run by TCRdb on the 5' RACE reads, gives a single entry per CDR3 protein. The table includes approximately 230,000 distinct CDR3 sequences, 11% to 15% detected once. The table lists this clonotype with a few counts. Its antigen is not known. The CDR3 is 15 amino acids. V was shortened by 0 bases and J by 4 bases, with 11 bases between the two germline ends. Germline loops: CDR1 SGHRS, CDR2 YFSETQ. Overall study results and limits: It was cross-sectional statistical analysis, not following the same donors, that the conclusions relied on.

The source material was memory (CD45RO+) T cells sorted from blood. This chain joins TRBV5-1 and TRBJ1-5, with a possible D match to TRBD1 (6 bases). The receptor's source is a woman under 30 in good health. CDR3 DNA: TGCGCCAGCAGCTTGGGCGGGGGGCGTAATCAGCCCCAGCATTTT. Its protein product is CASSLGGGRNQPQHF.